These T cell receptor beta chains were read from a single sample in a study of technical replicates of blood from several donors. The table came from immunoSEQ multiplex PCR; TCRdb's copy has only in-frame clones and leaves some out. The sample has under 90,000 clones, roughly 97% seen once; the top ten hold 0.2% to 0.25%. Sequenced: T cells isolated from PBMCs. The receptors come from a human donor in good health. The CDR3 runs from the conserved cysteine through the conserved F or W. Fields, in order: clone size, D gene, V gene, J gene, CDR3 protein, CDR3 DNA. The D gene is left open where the match is weak. Some rows mark clone size as missing; the rest say once, few, many or name a class of expanded clone.

NA	NA	TRBV6-6	TRBJ1-2	CASSYSIGRQVFTF	TGTGCCAGCAGTTACTCGATAGGGAGACAGGTGTTCACCTTC
NA	NA	TRBV7-9	TRBJ1-5	CASSSPDQPQHF	TGTGCCAGCAGCTCCCCTGATCAGCCCCAGCATTTT
NA	TRBD1	TRBV6-1	TRBJ1-5	CASSEAGQGVPQHF	TGTGCCAGCAGTGAAGCGGGACAGGGTGTGCCCCAGCATTTT
NA	NA	TRBV18	TRBJ2-5	CASSFRQDETQYF	TGTGCCAGCTCATTTCGACAGGACGAGACCCAGTACTTC
NA	NA	TRBV19	TRBJ2-7	CASSPSRYSVWEQYF	TGTGCCAGTAGTCCCTCCCGGTATTCGGTTTGGGAGCAGTACTTC
NA	TRBD1	TRBV7-6	TRBJ2-5	CASSWGQGAETQYF	TGTGCCAGCAGCTGGGGACAGGGTGCCGAGACCCAGTACTTC
once	NA	TRBV4-1	TRBJ2-5	CASSQSRGLGETQYF	TGCGCCAGCAGCCAAAGCCGGGGACTCGGGGAGACCCAGTACTTC
once	NA	TRBV20-1	TRBJ2-1	CSASLFNEQFF	TGCAGTGCTAGTCTCTTCAATGAGCAGTTCTTC
NA	NA	TRBV29-1	TRBJ1-2	CSVGDTKGYTF	TGCAGCGTGGGAGATACGAAGGGCTACACCTTC
few	NA	TRBV9	TRBJ1-1	CASSVGADNTEAFF	TGTGCCAGCAGCGTAGGGGCAGATAACACTGAAGCTTTCTTT
NA	TRBD1	TRBV28	TRBJ1-2	CASRPPDRVSGYTF	TGTGCCAGCAGACCACCGGACAGGGTGAGCGGCTACACCTTC
NA	NA	TRBV5-1	TRBJ1-2	CASSLTGNGYTF	TGCGCCAGCAGCTTGACAGGGAATGGCTACACCTTC
NA	TRBD1	TRBV2	TRBJ2-2	CASSGTGGTGELFF	TGTGCCAGCAGTGGGACAGGGGGGACCGGGGAGCTGTTTTTT
once	NA	TRBV29-1	TRBJ2-1	CSAVALSYNEQFF	TGCAGCGCCGTGGCCCTCTCCTACAATGAGCAGTTCTTC
NA	TRBD2	TRBV5-4	TRBJ2-1	CASSLVGSGGSGMNEQFF	TGTGCCAGCAGCTTGGTAGGTAGCGGGGGCTCGGGGATGAATGAGCAGTTCTTC
NA	NA	TRBV11-3	TRBJ2-3	CASSFPGGTDTQYF	TGTGCCAGCAGCTTCCCTGGAGGAACAGATACGCAGTATTTT
NA	TRBD1	TRBV5-1	TRBJ1-1	CASSLGTGVDTEAFF	TGCGCCAGCAGCTTGGGGACAGGGGTGGACACTGAAGCTTTCTTT
NA	NA	TRBV7-7	TRBJ2-5	CASSLGVKLGTQYF	TGTGCTAGCAGCTTGGGCGTCAAATTAGGAACCCAGTACTTC
NA	NA	TRBV7-3	TRBJ2-2	CASSLINREGGELFF	TGTGCCAGCAGCTTAATAAACAGGGAAGGCGGGGAGCTGTTTTTT
NA	NA	TRBV5-6	TRBJ2-4	CASSLSWSSRSKNIQYF	TGTGCCAGCAGCTTGTCTTGGAGTTCTCGCTCCAAAAACATTCAGTACTTC
few	TRBD1	TRBV28	TRBJ2-5	CASSNPGQGRGETQYF	TGTGCCAGCAGTAACCCGGGACAGGGGCGGGGGGAGACCCAGTACTTC
NA	NA	TRBV28	TRBJ1-5	CASGPPGRGQHF	TGTGCCAGCGGCCCACCTGGAAGGGGCCAGCATTTT
NA	NA	TRBV9	TRBJ2-2	CASSVEPGTGELFF	TGTGCCAGCAGCGTCGAACCGGGCACCGGGGAGCTGTTTTTT
NA	NA	TRBV4-1	TRBJ1-2	CASRGRTASANYGYTF	TGCGCCAGCAGGGGGAGGACGGCGTCAGCTAACTATGGCTACACCTTC
NA	NA	TRBV19	TRBJ2-1	CASRLRGNEQFF	TGTGCCAGTAGACTGCGAGGAAATGAGCAGTTCTTC
NA	NA	TRBV28	TRBJ2-2	CASSPGAGDTGELFF	TGTGCCAGCAGCCCCGGGGCAGGGGACACCGGGGAGCTGTTTTTT
NA	TRBD2	TRBV4-1	TRBJ2-7	CASSQVERGYEQYF	TGCGCCAGCAGCCAAGTGGAGCGGGGCTACGAGCAGTACTTC
NA	TRBD1	TRBV7-7	TRBJ2-2	CASSFGTGPGELFF	TGTGCCAGCAGCTTCGGGACAGGGCCCGGGGAGCTGTTTTTT
NA	NA	TRBV14	TRBJ1-1	CASSQQGLNTEAFF	TGTGCCAGCAGTCAACAGGGATTGAACACTGAAGCTTTCTTT
NA	TRBD2	TRBV11-2	TRBJ2-5	CASRGLAGGKTQYF	TGTGCCAGCAGGGGACTAGCGGGGGGAAAGACCCAGTACTTC
NA	TRBD2	TRBV7-9	TRBJ2-5	CASSAGTSGRPAEETQYF	TGTGCCAGCAGCGCCGGGACTAGCGGGAGGCCTGCAGAGGAGACCCAGTACTTC
NA	NA	TRBV7-9	TRBJ2-5	CASSLSGIYQETQYF	TGTGCCAGCAGCCTTAGCGGAATCTACCAAGAGACCCAGTACTTC
NA	NA	TRBV29-1	TRBJ2-6	CSVQDISGANVLTF	TGCAGCGTCCAGGACATTTCTGGGGCCAACGTCCTGACTTTC
NA	TRBD2	TRBV5-6	TRBJ2-7	CASSWAGGTIFLREQYF	TGTGCCAGCAGCTGGGCGGGGGGGACTATCTTTCTCAGGGAGCAGTACTTC
NA	TRBD1	TRBV28	TRBJ1-1	CASSLRQGSTEAFF	TGTGCCAGCAGCCTCAGACAGGGGTCCACTGAAGCTTTCTTT
NA	NA	TRBV7-6	TRBJ1-3	CASSRGPYRGSGNTIYF	TGTGCCAGCAGCCGCGGGCCATACCGAGGCTCTGGAAACACCATATATTTT
NA	NA	TRBV6-5	TRBJ2-7	CAIKATPGSPYEQYF	TGTGCCATAAAAGCGACTCCGGGTTCGCCCTACGAGCAGTACTTC
NA	TRBD1	TRBV18	TRBJ1-6	CASSPGQVGNSPLHF	TGTGCCAGCTCACCGGGACAGGTCGGGAATTCACCCCTCCACTTT
NA	TRBD1	TRBV6-1	TRBJ1-6	CASRTGSGNNSPLHF	TGTGCCAGCAGGACAGGGTCTGGAAATAATTCACCCCTCCACTTT
NA	TRBD1	TRBV5-6	TRBJ1-6	CASSLYRGRSPLHF	TGTGCCAGCAGTCTATACAGGGGGCGGTCACCCCTCCACTTT
NA	NA	TRBV12-5	TRBJ2-1	CASGLHQRTAYNEQFF	TGTGCTAGTGGTCTCCACCAGCGGACAGCTTACAATGAGCAGTTCTTC
NA	TRBD1	TRBV10-3	TRBJ1-1	CAISDYRTGHTEAFF	TGTGCCATCAGTGATTATCGGACAGGTCACACTGAAGCTTTCTTT
NA	TRBD1	TRBV6-5	TRBJ2-5	CASSYSIGDRHPAQYF	TGTGCCAGCAGTTACTCGATCGGGGACAGGCATCCGGCCCAGTACTTC
NA	NA	TRBV5-1	TRBJ2-7	CASSLGASVGNEQYF	TGCGCCAGCAGCTTGGGGGCATCGGTAGGCAACGAGCAGTACTTC
NA	NA	TRBV27	TRBJ2-2	CASIPHADAGPLTGELFF	TGTGCCAGCATTCCGCACGCCGACGCGGGACCGCTCACCGGGGAGCTGTTTTTT
NA	NA	TRBV7-2	TRBJ2-1	CASSLGFLTDEQFF	TGTGCCAGCAGCTTAGGTTTTCTCACAGATGAGCAGTTCTTC
NA	TRBD1	TRBV6-5	TRBJ2-3	CASSFDRVDTQYF	TGTGCCAGCAGTTTCGACAGGGTAGATACGCAGTATTTT
NA	NA	TRBV29-1	TRBJ1-4	CSVEDVAGRFATNEKLFF	TGCAGCGTTGAAGATGTGGCAGGGAGGTTTGCAACTAATGAAAAACTGTTTTTT
NA	NA	TRBV4-1	TRBJ1-2	CASSQEGRAYGYTF	TGCGCCAGCAGCCAAGAGGGCAGGGCCTATGGCTACACCTTC
NA	NA	TRBV28	TRBJ2-7	CATRSYEQYF	TGTGCCACCCGGTCCTACGAGCAGTACTTC